This T cell receptor (beta chain) emerged from a study of PD-1 blockade in classical Hodgkin lymphoma. The study, taken as a whole, reports: Reports indicated that newly diagnosed patients had lower baseline TCR diversity than healthy donors did. After ASCT, patients who started nivolumab under 1 year later were excluded. By C4D1 there was a significant rise in CD4+ TCR diversity but not in CD8+ TCR diversity. Patients who responded completely had about the same baseline diversity as newly diagnosed patients.

Specified time point: cycle 4 day 1 (C4D1), after less than 7 weeks of nivolumab. Every patient relapsed after autologous stem cell transplantation, and brentuximab vedotin exposure varied. Produced via immunoSEQ multiplex PCR; TCRdb's table is partial and in-frame only. The table lists 45,000 or so clones, roughly 73% of them singletons. As for this clone: Its target is not known.

The trim removed 4 bases at V and 11 bases at J, leaving 19 bases unmatched. This CDR3 has 18 amino acids. CDR1 KGHSH and CDR2 LQKENI come from the germline V gene. This chain links TRBV18 with TRBJ1-6; TRBD1 matches at 8 bases. The sample here was peripheral blood mononuclear cells (PBMCs), taken before the fourth cycle of nivolumab. The TCR was taken from a human donor with classical Hodgkin lymphoma. The CDR3 protein is CASSQTESRDRFFAPLHF. The CDR3 DNA reads as TGTGCCAGCTCACAGACCGAGTCCCGGGACAGGTTTTTCGCACCCCTCCACTTT.